This TCR beta chain was documented in a study of blood T cells in healthy people across ages. Study at large: Through template switching, about one barcoded beta molecule was captured per two T cells, as measured in model experiments. Broader study findings: Per-million-T-cell TCR beta diversity fell roughly linearly with age.

As regards this clonotype: What it binds is not known. Possible read error: a much larger clone is one base away.

The CDR3 spans 13 residues. Germline values: CDR1 SGDLS, CDR2 YYNGEE. V gave up 3 bases and J gave up 0 bases, with 7 bases separating them. Total RNA extraction produced at least 5 micrograms (per sample) for the study. A second PCR of roughly 7 to 11 cycles used a sample-barcoded 5' primer and a J-beta primer mix. TCRdb analysed the 5' RACE reads with MiXCR anew, one entry per CDR3 protein. Of approximately 830,000 distinct CDR3 sequences in the sample, around 62% were seen once. The clonotype comes from a young man in good health. This chain joins TRBV9 and TRBJ2-7; weak D call: TRBD2 (6 bases). Sequencing was done on a sample of blood. The CDR3 bases are TGTGCCAGCAGCGGGGACTTCTCCTACGAGCAGTACTTC. It is translated as CASSGDFSYEQYF.